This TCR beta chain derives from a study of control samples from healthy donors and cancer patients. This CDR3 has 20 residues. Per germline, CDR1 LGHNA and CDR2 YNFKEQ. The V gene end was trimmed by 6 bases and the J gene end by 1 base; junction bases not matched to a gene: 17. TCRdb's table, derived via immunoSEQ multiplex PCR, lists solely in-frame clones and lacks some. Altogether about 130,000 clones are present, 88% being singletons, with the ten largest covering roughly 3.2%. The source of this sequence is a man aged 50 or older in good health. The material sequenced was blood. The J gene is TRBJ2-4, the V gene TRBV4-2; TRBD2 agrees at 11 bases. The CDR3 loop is CASRPMTGTSGGGAKNIQYF. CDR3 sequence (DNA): TGTGCCAGCAGACCGATGACCGGGACTAGCGGCGGCGGTGCCAAAAACATTCAGTACTTC.